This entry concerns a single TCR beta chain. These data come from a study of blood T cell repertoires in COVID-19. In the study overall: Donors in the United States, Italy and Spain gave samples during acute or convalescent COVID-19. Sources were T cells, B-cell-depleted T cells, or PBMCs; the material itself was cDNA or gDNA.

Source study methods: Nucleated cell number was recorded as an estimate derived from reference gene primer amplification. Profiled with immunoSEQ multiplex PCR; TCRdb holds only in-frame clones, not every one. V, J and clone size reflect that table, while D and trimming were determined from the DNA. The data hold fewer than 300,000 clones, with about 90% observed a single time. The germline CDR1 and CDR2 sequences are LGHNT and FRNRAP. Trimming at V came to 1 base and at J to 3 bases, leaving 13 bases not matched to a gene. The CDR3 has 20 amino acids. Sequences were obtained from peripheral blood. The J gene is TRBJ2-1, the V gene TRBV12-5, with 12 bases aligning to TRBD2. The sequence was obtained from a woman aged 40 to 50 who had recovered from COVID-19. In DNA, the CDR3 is TGTGCTAGTGGTTTGGGCCTTCCGACTAGCGGGGGACCCCTCTACAATGAGCAGTTCTTC. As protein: CASGLGLPTSGGPLYNEQFF.